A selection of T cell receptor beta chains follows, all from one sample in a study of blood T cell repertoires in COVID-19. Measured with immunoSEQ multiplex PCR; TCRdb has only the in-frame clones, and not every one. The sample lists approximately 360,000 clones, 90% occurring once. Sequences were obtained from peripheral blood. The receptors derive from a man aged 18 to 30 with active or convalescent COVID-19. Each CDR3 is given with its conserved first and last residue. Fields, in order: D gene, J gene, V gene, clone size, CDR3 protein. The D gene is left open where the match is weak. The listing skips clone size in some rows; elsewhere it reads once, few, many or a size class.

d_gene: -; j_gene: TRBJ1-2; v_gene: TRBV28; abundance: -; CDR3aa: CASSLEGLYGYTF
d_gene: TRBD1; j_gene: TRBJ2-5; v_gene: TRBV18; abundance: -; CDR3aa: CASSPRTGQETQYF
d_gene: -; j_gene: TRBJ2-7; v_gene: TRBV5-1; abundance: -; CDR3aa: CASSLGEDEQYF
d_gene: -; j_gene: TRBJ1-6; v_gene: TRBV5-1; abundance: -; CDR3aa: CASSWGGNNSPLHF
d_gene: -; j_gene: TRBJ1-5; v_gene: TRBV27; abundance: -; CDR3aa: CASSLSSGSNQPQHF
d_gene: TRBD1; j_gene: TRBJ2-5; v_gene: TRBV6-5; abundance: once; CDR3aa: CASSWDSQETQYF
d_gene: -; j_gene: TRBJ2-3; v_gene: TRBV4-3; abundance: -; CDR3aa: CASSQDGGRTDTQYF
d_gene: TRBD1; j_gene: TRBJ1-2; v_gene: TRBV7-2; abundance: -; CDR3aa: CASSTSRDRGRNYGYTF
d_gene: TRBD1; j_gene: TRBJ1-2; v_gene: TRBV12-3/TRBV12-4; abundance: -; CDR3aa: CASSLDRGQLYTF
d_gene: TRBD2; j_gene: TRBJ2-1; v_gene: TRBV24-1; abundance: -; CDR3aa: CATSDGTSGSYNEQFF
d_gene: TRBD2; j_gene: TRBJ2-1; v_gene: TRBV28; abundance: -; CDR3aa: CASLTGLATYNEQFF
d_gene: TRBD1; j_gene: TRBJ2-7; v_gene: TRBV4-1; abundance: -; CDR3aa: CASSLDRGEQYF
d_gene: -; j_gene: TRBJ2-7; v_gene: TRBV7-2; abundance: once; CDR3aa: CASSLGAYEQYF
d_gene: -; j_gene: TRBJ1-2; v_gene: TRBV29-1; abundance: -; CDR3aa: CSVEGTFGHVYGYTF
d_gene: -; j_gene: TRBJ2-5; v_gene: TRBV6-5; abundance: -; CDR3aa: CASSYTLVEQETQYF
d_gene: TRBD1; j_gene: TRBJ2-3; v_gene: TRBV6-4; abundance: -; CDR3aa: CASSPNIGQARVDTQYF
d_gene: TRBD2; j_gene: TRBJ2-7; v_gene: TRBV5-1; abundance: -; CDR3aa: CASSARLLAGDSYEQYF
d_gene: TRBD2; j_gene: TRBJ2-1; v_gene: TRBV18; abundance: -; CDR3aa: CASSPLEGSGPPIGNEQFF
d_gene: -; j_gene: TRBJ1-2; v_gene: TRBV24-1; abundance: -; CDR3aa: CATSGGFGYTF
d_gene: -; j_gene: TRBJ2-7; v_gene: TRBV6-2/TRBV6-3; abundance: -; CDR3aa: CASSYSIQIYEQYF
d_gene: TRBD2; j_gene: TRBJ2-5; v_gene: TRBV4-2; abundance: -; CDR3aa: CASSQAPSGGPETQYF
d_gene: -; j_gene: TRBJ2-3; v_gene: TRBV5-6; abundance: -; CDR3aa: CASSPVTDTQYF
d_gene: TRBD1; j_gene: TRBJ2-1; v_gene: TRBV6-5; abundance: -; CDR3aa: CASIRTGGYNEQFF
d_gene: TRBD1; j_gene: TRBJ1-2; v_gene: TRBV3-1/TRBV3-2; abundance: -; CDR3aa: CASSLGQGVYGYTF
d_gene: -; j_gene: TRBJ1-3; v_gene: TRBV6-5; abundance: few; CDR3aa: CASSYGRGSGHTIYF
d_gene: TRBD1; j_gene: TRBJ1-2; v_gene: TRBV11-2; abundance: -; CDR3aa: CASSLVSGTGISF
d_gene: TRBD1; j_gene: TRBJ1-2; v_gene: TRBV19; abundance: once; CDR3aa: CASSSRGSYGYTF
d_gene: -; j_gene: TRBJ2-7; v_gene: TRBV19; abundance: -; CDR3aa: CASSIGYRIYEQYF
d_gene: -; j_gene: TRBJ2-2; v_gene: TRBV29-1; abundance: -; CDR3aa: CSVVGTSPEWNTGELFF
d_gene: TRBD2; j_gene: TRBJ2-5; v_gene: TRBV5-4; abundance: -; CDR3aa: CASSKGLAGRRGETQYF
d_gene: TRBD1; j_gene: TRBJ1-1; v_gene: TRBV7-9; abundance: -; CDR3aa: CASNDRGNTEAFF
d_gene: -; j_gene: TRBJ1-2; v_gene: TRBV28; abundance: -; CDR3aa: CASSTNRAWGGYTF
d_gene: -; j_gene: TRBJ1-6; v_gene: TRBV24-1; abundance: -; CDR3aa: CATSDPRVGAPLHF
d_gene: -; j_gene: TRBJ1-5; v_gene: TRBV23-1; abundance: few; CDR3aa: CASSQCCRNQNQPQHF
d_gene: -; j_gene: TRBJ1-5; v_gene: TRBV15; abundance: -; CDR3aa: CAPSPGGRGNQPQHF
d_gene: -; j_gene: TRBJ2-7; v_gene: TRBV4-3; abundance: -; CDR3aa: CASSQVHPAGASYEQYF
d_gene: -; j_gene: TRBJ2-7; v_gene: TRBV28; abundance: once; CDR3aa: CASWGRGVNEQYF
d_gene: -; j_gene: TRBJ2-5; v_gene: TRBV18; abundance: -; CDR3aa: CASSYGVQETQYF
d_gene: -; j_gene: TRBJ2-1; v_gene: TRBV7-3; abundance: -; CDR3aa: CASSPGNEQFF
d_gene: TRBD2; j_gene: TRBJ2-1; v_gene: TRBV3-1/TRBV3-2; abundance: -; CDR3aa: CASSLRTSGSPNEQFF
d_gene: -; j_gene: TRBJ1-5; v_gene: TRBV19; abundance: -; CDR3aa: CATADSPNQPQHF
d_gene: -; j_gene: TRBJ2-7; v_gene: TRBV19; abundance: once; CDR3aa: CASSIMLSSYEQYF
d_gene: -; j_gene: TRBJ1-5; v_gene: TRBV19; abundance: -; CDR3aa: CASSNSPWQPQHF
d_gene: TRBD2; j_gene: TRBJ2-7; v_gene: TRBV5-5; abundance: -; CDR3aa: CASTAGGAYEQYF
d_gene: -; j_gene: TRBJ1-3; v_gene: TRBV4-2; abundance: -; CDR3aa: CASSQELGNRFSGNTIYF
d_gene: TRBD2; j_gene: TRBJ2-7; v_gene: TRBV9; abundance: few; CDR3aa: CASSSGTDYEQYF
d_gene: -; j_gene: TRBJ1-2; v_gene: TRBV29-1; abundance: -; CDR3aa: CSVATSRGLYTF
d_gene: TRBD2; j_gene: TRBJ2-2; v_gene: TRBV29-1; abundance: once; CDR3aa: CSVVGGVSGTGELFF
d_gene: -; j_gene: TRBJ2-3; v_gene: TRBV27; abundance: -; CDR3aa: CASSLREFSTDTQYF
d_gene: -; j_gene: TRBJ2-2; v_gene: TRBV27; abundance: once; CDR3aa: CASSFNALRGNTGELFF
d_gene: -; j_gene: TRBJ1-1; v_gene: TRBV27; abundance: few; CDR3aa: CASSLRNQFTEAFF
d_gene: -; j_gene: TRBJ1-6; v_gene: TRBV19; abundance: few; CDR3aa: CATRLNYNSPLHF
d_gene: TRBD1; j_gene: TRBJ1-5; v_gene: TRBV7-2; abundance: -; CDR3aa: CASSRDRGQPQHF
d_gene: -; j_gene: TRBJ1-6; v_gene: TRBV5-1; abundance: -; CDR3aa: CASSLYESSNSPLHF
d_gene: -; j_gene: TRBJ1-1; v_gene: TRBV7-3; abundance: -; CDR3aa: CASGPEGQSMNTEAFF
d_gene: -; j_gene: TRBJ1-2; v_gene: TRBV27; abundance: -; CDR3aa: CASSFSPQGTAGYTF